The 28 T cell receptor beta chains below were found in one sample sequenced in a study of T cell changes during pregnancy in multiple sclerosis. The data were produced by immunoSEQ multiplex PCR, yet TCRdb's version contains in-frame clones alone and is incomplete. This table has 20,000 to 25,000 clones, roughly 89% appearing once. This specimen was CD8+ T cells from peripheral blood mononuclear cells, taken in the second trimester of pregnancy. These receptors originate from a female donor in good health, enrolled as a control in a pregnancy study.

The J gene is TRBJ2-3, the V gene TRBV4-3; 9 bases map to TRBD2. V shed 5 bases and J 5 bases; nucleotides not matched to a gene: 8. CDR1 LGHNA and CDR2 YSLEER come from the germline V gene. The CDR3 contains 15 residues. The CDR3 reads CASSDAGGPRDTQYF. The CDR3 DNA is TGCGCCAGCAGCGATGCGGGAGGGCCAAGAGATACGCAGTATTTT.

This chain joins TRBV7-9 and TRBJ2-3; 8 bases agree with TRBD1. Germline V CDR1 and CDR2: SEHNR, FQNEAQ (reference sequence). Trimming removed 5 bases from V and 5 bases from J; junction bases left unmatched: 6. The CDR3 runs to 14 residues. DNA of the CDR3: TGTGCCAGCAGCCCGGCGGACAGGGAAGATACGCAGTATTTT. Its translation is CASSPADREDTQYF.

The V gene is TRBV7-8, the J gene TRBJ2-2, with TRBD2 as a possible D gene (6 bases). Trimming left V 5 bases short and J 6 bases short, with 13 bases between. The CDR3 covers 14 residues. Germline V gene sequence: CDR1 SGHVS, CDR2 FQNEAQ. The chain's CDR3 is CASSRGGSAGELFF. The CDR3 region has the DNA TGTGCCAGCAGCCGGGGAGGTTCGGCCGGGGAGCTGTTTTTT.

This chain connects TRBV10-2 to TRBJ1-2; the match to TRBD1 covers 8 bases. This CDR3 comprises 14 residues. After removal of 7 bases from V and 3 bases from J, the junction contained 7 bases not matched to a gene. Per the germline V gene, CDR1 is WSHSY and CDR2 is SAAADI. DNA for the CDR3: TGCGCCAGCACCCAGAACAGGGGGTACTATGGCTACACCTTC. It is translated as CASTQNRGYYGYTF.

This chain connects TRBV6-5 to TRBJ2-7; 10 bases are a match to TRBD2. Germline CDR1 reads MNHEY; CDR2 reads SVGAGI. The V gene end was trimmed by 2 bases and the J gene end by 3 bases; junction bases not matched to a gene: 4. The CDR3 covers 15 residues. CDR3 amino acids: CASSYAASGSYEQYF. CDR3 nucleotide sequence: TGTGCCAGCAGTTACGCGGCTAGCGGGAGCTACGAGCAGTACTTC.

This chain links TRBV5-1 with TRBJ2-7; 10 nucleotides align to TRBD2. Trimming cost V 6 bases and J 3 bases; bases outside gene matches: 18. Germline V gene lookup returns CDR1 SGHRS and CDR2 YFSETQ. The CDR3 length is 18 residues. The CDR3 DNA is TGCGCCAGCATATCTCACGCAGCGGGAGGGTCCCTAGTCTACGAGCAGTACTTC. It translates to CASISHAAGGSLVYEQYF.

This chain links TRBV18 with TRBJ2-7; TRBD2 agrees at 12 bases. This CDR3 has 15 residues. Germline assignment: CDR1 KGHSH and CDR2 LQKENI. The junction had 2 bases not matched to a gene; V was cut back by 2 bases and J by 3 bases. In DNA, the CDR3 is TGTGCCAGCTCACCAGGGACTAGCGGGTACTACGAGCAGTACTTC. This gives the protein CASSPGTSGYYEQYF.

The chain has TRBV6-4 and TRBJ1-2; 10 bases agree with TRBD1. The CDR3 is 14 residues long. Germline V gene data show CDR1 as MRHNA and CDR2 as SNTAGT. V trimming: 2 bases; J trimming: 6 bases; junction bases outside the gene matches: 3. The CDR3 loop is CASSDPGTGDGYTF. The CDR3 coding sequence is TGTGCCAGCAGTGACCCCGGGACAGGGGATGGCTACACCTTC.

The chain combines TRBV30 with TRBJ2-5; no firm D call. Trimming took off 4 bases at V and 5 bases at J, with 8 bases between the two ends. This CDR3 contains 11 residues. Germline V lookup: CDR1 GTSNPN, CDR2 SVGIG (reference sequence). The CDR3 nucleotides read TGTGCCTGGAATCGAGAGGAGACCCAGTACTTC. Residues: CAWNREETQYF.

This chain joins TRBV28 and TRBJ1-2, with 9 bases identical to TRBD1. V lost 9 bases, J lost 6 bases, and 8 bases stayed unmatched. CDR3 length: 13 amino acids. The germline V gene has CDR1 MDHEN and CDR2 SYDVKM. CDR3 loop: CASEPGQGHGYTF. As DNA, the CDR3 is TGTGCCAGTGAACCGGGACAGGGTCATGGCTACACCTTC.

There are a few counts of this clone. The chain recombines TRBV6-1 with TRBJ2-7; 12 bases line up with TRBD2. The germline V gene has CDR1 MNHNS and CDR2 SASEGT. This CDR3 has 15 amino acids. J lost 4 bases, V lost 2 bases, and 3 bases had no gene match. CDR3 region: CASSEQTSGSYEQYF. CDR3 coding DNA: TGTGCCAGCAGTGAACAGACTAGCGGGAGTTACGAGCAGTACTTC.

V usage is TRBV9 and J usage is TRBJ2-3; maybe TRBD2 (5 bases). V lost 2 bases and J lost 0, with 7 bases in between. Per germline, CDR1 SGDLS and CDR2 YYNGEE. This CDR3 contains 14 residues. Here the CDR3 reads CASSVSGSTDTQYF. CDR3 bases: TGTGCCAGCAGCGTCAGCGGTAGCACAGATACGCAGTATTTT.

The rearrangement uses TRBV7-9 and TRBJ2-7; tentative D call: TRBD1 (6 bases). Trimming removed 5 bases at V and 4 bases at J, with 18 bases between. The CDR3 loop spans 15 amino acids. CDR1 is SEHNR, CDR2 FQNEAQ, per germline (reference sequence). CDR3 region: CASSPRGARTYEQYF. CDR3 DNA sequence: TGTGCCAGCAGCCCCAGGGGCGCCAGAACTTACGAGCAGTACTTC. The variable domain in full, with the rest retrieved from reference TRBV7-9 and TRBJ2-7, is DTGVSQNPRHKITKRGQNVTFRCDPISEHNRLYWYRQTLGQGPEFLTYFQNEAQLEKSRLLSDRFSAERPKGSFSTLEIQRTEQGDSAMYLCASSPRGARTYEQYFGPGTRLTVT.

The chain has TRBV7-9 and TRBJ2-3; D unresolved. Germline V gives CDR1 SEHNR, CDR2 FQNEAQ (reference sequence). Trimming left V 5 bases short and J 7 bases short, with 22 bases between. The CDR3 is 16 amino acids. CDR3 in DNA: TGTGCCAGCAGCCGTCCAGAGGAGCACAAGGCTTATACGCAGTATTTT. Encoded protein: CASSRPEEHKAYTQYF.

The chain couples TRBV6-4 to TRBJ1-6; D possibly corresponds to TRBD1 (5 bases). The ends were cut back, 0 bases at V and 6 bases at J, with 6 bases in the middle. This CDR3 region has 14 residues. In germline, CDR1 is MRHNA, CDR2 SNTAGT. The CDR3 loop is CASSDSTANSPLHF. DNA for the CDR3: TGTGCCAGCAGTGACTCGACAGCTAATTCACCCCTCCACTTT.

V gene TRBV6-1 combines with J gene TRBJ2-1; TRBD1 aligns across 8 bases. V lost 3 bases and J lost 0; bases outside the gene matches: 4. Looked up from germline, CDR1 is MNHNS and CDR2 is SASEGT. The CDR3 length is 16 residues. This CDR3 is CASSEPGQVSYNEQFF. The CDR3 DNA follows: TGTGCCAGCAGTGAGCCGGGACAGGTCTCCTACAATGAGCAGTTCTTC.

Note on this clone: The limits of the CDR3 on the DNA are not certain, so only TCRdb's listed CDR3 is given. The chain has TRBV27 and TRBJ2-1; the table gives TRBD2 as D, unverified against the DNA. The CDR3 sequence runs 16 residues, both termini included. Germline V gene sequence: CDR1 MNHEY, CDR2 SMNVEV (reference sequence). Here the CDR3 reads CASSSSGSGPYNEQFF.

The rearrangement links TRBV7-8 to TRBJ2-6; D is unclear. CDR1 is SGHVS, CDR2 FQNEAQ, per germline. The CDR3 has 15 residues. Trimming stripped 1 base from V and 0 bases from J, with 4 bases between. The CDR3 protein is CASSLVSSGANVLTF. The CDR3 DNA sequence: TGTGCCAGCAGCTTAGTGAGCTCTGGGGCCAACGTCCTGACTTTC.

The chain couples TRBV7-6 to TRBJ2-1; maybe TRBD2 (5 bases). V lost 3 bases to trimming and J lost 8 bases, with 14 bases between them. This CDR3 has 14 residues. CDR1 is SGHVS and CDR2 is FNYEAQ in the germline V gene. The CDR3 DNA is TGTGCCAGCAGCTTCCTGATGGCCGGGGATGAGCAGTTCTTC. Translation: CASSFLMAGDEQFF.

The chain has TRBV28 and TRBJ2-2, with a weak D call TRBD2 (6 bases). This CDR3 is 15 amino acids long. The ends were cut back, 6 bases at V and 3 bases at J, with 14 bases in the middle. Germline V gives CDR1 MDHEN, CDR2 SYDVKM. The DNA of the CDR3 is TGTGCCAGCAGGGCGGGACGGAGTTACACCGGGGAGCTGTTTTTT. Translating it yields CASRAGRSYTGELFF.

The V call is TRBV4-3, the J call TRBJ1-1, with no clear D. The V end was cut by 7 bases, the J end by 8 bases, with 20 bases between. This CDR3 spans 14 amino acids. CDR1 LGHNA and CDR2 YSLEER come from the germline V gene. As DNA, the CDR3 is TGCGCCAGCACCATGGCGACTGGGTGGAAGGAAGCTTTCTTT. Protein sequence: CASTMATGWKEAFF.

This chain joins TRBV28 and TRBJ2-1, with D perhaps TRBD1 (5 bases). The V end lost 3 bases, the J end lost 3 bases, and 9 bases lay between the germline ends. In germline, CDR1 is MDHEN, CDR2 SYDVKM. The CDR3 sequence is 14 residues long. The CDR3 DNA reads as TGTGCCAGCAGTTTTCCGACAGTCTACAATGAGCAGTTCTTC. Protein sequence: CASSFPTVYNEQFF.

V gene TRBV27 combines with J gene TRBJ2-4, with TRBD1 as a possible D gene (6 bases). Trimming removed 8 bases from V and 2 bases from J, with 13 bases in between. This CDR3 is built from 14 residues. From germline, CDR1 is MNHEY and CDR2 SMNVEV (reference sequence). CDR3 region: CASATGIPKNIQYF. CDR3 DNA sequence: TGTGCCAGCGCAACAGGGATCCCCAAAAACATTCAGTACTTC.

The CDR3: CASDPGDRTYEQYF. The CDR3 DNA follows: TGTGCCAGCGATCCGGGGGACCGGACCTACGAGCAGTACTTC. This chain uses TRBV2 with TRBJ2-7; possible D gene TRBD2, 6 bases. Germline CDR1 SNHLY, CDR2 FYNNEI. The CDR3 extends over 14 amino acids. The V gene lost 8 bases and the J gene lost 2 bases, with 16 bases spanning the gap.

The chain carries TRBV30 and TRBJ2-5; 8 bases align to TRBD1. V shed 0 bases, J shed 5 bases, and the junction held 11 bases outside the gene matches. Per germline, CDR1 GTSNPN and CDR2 SVGIG (reference sequence). The CDR3 length is 16 residues. CDR3 region: CAWSVPGGNIDETQYF. The CDR3 coding sequence is TGTGCCTGGAGTGTCCCAGGGGGCAACATTGACGAGACCCAGTACTTC.

This clone was found once. The CDR3 protein is CAWSVLPYGYTF. The CDR3 nucleotides read TGTGCCTGGAGTGTACTTCCCTATGGCTACACCTTC. V gene TRBV30 combines with J gene TRBJ1-2, with D uncertain. The germline CDR1 and CDR2 sequences are GTSNPN and SVGIG (reference sequence). Trimming took off 0 bases at V and 4 bases at J, with 6 bases between the two ends. The CDR3 totals 12 residues.

J is TRBJ2-1 and V is TRBV30; D not resolved. Germline V gene data show CDR1 as GTSNPN and CDR2 as SVGIG (reference sequence). Trimming shortened V by 1 base and J by 5 bases, and 6 bases separated the two germline ends. The CDR3 has 12 residues. The CDR3 DNA is TGTGCCTGGAGTGGACTGAACAATGAGCAGTTCTTC. Its protein product is CAWSGLNNEQFF.

This chain uses TRBV2 with TRBJ2-2; D uncertain. Trimming stripped 5 bases from V and 2 bases from J, with 9 bases between. CDR1 and CDR2 (germline): SNHLY, FYNNEI. This CDR3 comprises 14 residues. The CDR3 spells CASSTPTNTGELFF. The CDR3 region has the DNA TGTGCCAGCAGTACCCCGACTAACACCGGGGAGCTGTTTTTT.